This TCR beta chain was profiled in a study of T cell repertoires in cytomegalovirus infection. About the research overall: Based on public TCR beta signatures, there were indications of CMV infection and of a matching HLA type. Findings and caveats of the study: Identification of carriers of CMV plus the relevant HLA was achieved through cumulative public TCR beta family frequency. HLA-C-restricted CMV-specific TCR beta clonotypes prevailed in the ex vivo response.

Each CDR3 protein is one row after TCRdb ran MiXCR on the reads. The table shows some 110,000 distinct CDR3 sequences, with over 9.5% occurring only once. Ten or more counts support this clonotype. Its antigen is undetermined. This CDR3 is 13 amino acids long. V lost 4 bases and J lost 7, with 13 bases in between. Sequencing input: PBMCs, sequenced either directly or after in vitro stimulation (not recorded which). The V call is TRBV12-3 or TRBV12-4, the J call TRBJ1-2; D uncertain. The sequence came from a human donor in good health (CMV status not recorded). Some clones in this sample may be carry-over from other donors' samples. The CDR3 DNA sequence: TGTGCCAGCAGTTACTGGGGTATAGGTGGCTACACCTTC. Translated: CASSYWGIGGYTF.